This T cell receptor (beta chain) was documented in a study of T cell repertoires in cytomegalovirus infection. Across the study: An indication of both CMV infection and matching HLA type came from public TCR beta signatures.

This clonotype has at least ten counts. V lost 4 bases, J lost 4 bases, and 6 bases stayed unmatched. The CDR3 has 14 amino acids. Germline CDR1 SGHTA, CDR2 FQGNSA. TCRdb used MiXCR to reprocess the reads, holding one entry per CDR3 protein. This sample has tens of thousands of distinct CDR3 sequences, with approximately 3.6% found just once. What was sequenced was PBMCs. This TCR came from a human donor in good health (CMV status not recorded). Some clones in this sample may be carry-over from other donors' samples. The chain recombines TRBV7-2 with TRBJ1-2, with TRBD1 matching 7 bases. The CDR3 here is CASSSRQGGYGYTF. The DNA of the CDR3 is TGTGCCAGCAGCTCAAGACAGGGTGGCTATGGCTACACCTTC.